What follows are 20 T cell receptor beta chains derived from one specimen sequenced in a study of long-term antiretroviral therapy in people with HIV. Assay version v3.0 of immunoSEQ was used, and it was run at survey level. Sequenced by immunoSEQ multiplex PCR; TCRdb stores in-frame clones only, minus some. The data show around 26,000 clones, approximately 88% seen once. This specimen was unsorted PBMCs, taken around 4.2 years after starting antiretroviral therapy. The receptors stem from a man younger than 40 with HIV.

The J gene is TRBJ1-2, the V gene TRBV6-5; D is undetermined. Germline V gene data show CDR1 as MNHEY and CDR2 as SVGAGI. Between the trimmed V and J ends, which lost 5 bases and 7 bases, there was a span of 14 bases. The CDR3 covers 13 residues. For the CDR3, the DNA is TGTGCCAGCAGTCGTATAGCCCCGGGTGGCTACACCTTC. As protein: CASSRIAPGGYTF.

The DNA of the CDR3 is TGTGCCAGCCGGGGATCCGTGAACTACGAGCAGTACTTC. It yields the protein CASRGSVNYEQYF. The genes are TRBV28 and TRBJ2-7; the D gene is possibly TRBD2 (5 bases). Germline V CDR1 and CDR2: MDHEN, SYDVKM. Trimming took 8 bases from V and 3 from J, leaving 14 bases between them. The length of the CDR3 is 13 residues.

The chain uses TRBV19 and TRBJ1-1, with D possibly being TRBD1 (5 bases). The CDR3 is 12 residues long. Per the germline V gene, CDR1 is LNHDA and CDR2 is SQIVND (reference sequence). V lost 3 bases and J 6 bases, leaving 8 bases between the germline ends. As DNA, the CDR3 is TGTGCCAGTAGTATCGGGGGTCCTGAAGCTTTCTTT. Translation: CASSIGGPEAFF. Looking up the rest from reference TRBV19 and TRBJ1-1 gives the full variable domain: DGGITQSPKYLFRKEGQNVTLSCEQNLNHDAMYWYRQDPGQGLRLIYYSQIVNDFQKGDIAEGYSVSREKKESFPLTVTSAQKNPTAFYLCASSIGGPEAFFGQGTRLTVV.

This chain joins TRBV7-8 and TRBJ2-1; D gene unclear. From germline, CDR1 is SGHVS and CDR2 FQNEAQ. The CDR3 length is 11 residues. V lost 2 bases, J lost 6 bases, and 2 bases lay in between. The CDR3 DNA follows: TGTGCCAGCAGCTTATTCAATGAGCAGTTCTTC. It translates to CASSLFNEQFF.

The V call is TRBV9, the J call TRBJ2-6, with no clear D. The CDR3 contains 11 residues. The ends were cut back, 2 bases at V and 9 bases at J, with 3 bases in the middle. Per the germline V gene, CDR1 is SGDLS and CDR2 is YYNGEE. The CDR3, as DNA: TGTGCCAGCAGCGTTGACAACGTCCTGACTTTC. This codes for CASSVDNVLTF.

The genes are TRBV5-5 and TRBJ2-2; 7 bases align to TRBD1. CDR3 length equals 14 residues. The ends lost 7 bases at V and 8 bases at J; junction bases unmatched: 11. CDR1 and CDR2 from the germline V gene are SGHKS and YYEKEE (reference sequence). This CDR3 reads CASVGQLRTGELFF. Here the CDR3 DNA reads TGTGCCAGCGTGGGACAGCTGAGAACAGGGGAGCTGTTTTTT. Full variable domain (missing parts from reference TRBV5-5 and TRBJ2-2): DAGVTQSPTHLIKTRGQQVTLRCSPISGHKSVSWYQQVLGQGPQFIFQYYEKEERGRGNFPDRFSARQFPNYSSELNVNALLLGDSALYLCASVGQLRTGELFFGEGSRLTVL.

The V gene is TRBV5-5, the J gene TRBJ1-5, with D possibly matching TRBD1 (6 bases). The CDR3 has 14 residues. The ends were cut back, 4 bases at V and 5 bases at J, with 13 bases in the middle. From germline, CDR1 is SGHKS and CDR2 YYEKEE (reference sequence). DNA of the CDR3: TGTGCCAGCAGCGTATCGGACAGCTATCAGCCCCAGCATTTT. Its protein is CASSVSDSYQPQHF.

This clone is a singleton in its sample. The chain links TRBV27 to TRBJ1-3, with D perhaps matching TRBD1 (5 bases). CDR1 is MNHEY and CDR2 is SMNVEV in the germline V gene (reference sequence). The V and J ends lost 5 bases and 2 bases respectively, with 10 bases between them. This CDR3 is built from 14 residues. CDR3 protein: CASSPTETGNTIYF. Written as DNA, the CDR3 is TGTGCCAGCAGTCCGACAGAGACTGGAAACACCATATATTTT.

The rearrangement uses TRBV30 and TRBJ1-4, with TRBD1 matching over 8 bases. The CDR3 loop spans 14 amino acids. Per germline, CDR1 GTSNPN and CDR2 SVGIG (reference sequence). J gave up 8 bases and V 3 bases, and 8 bases lay outside the gene matches. Here the CDR3 DNA reads TGTGCCTGGAGGCTCGCAGGGGGCGGGGAAAAACTGTTTTTT. This codes for CAWRLAGGGEKLFF.

V usage is TRBV7-9 and J usage is TRBJ2-2; weak D call: TRBD2 (6 bases). The CDR3 extends over 14 amino acids. Per the germline V gene, CDR1 is SEHNR and CDR2 is FQNEAQ (reference sequence). V was pared by 3 bases and J by 4 bases, with 9 bases between. The CDR3, as DNA: TGTGCCAGCAGCTTTTCCGGGGGCACCGGGGAGCTGTTTTTT. It encodes CASSFSGGTGELFF.

V usage is TRBV11-2 and J usage is TRBJ2-5; D possibly corresponds to TRBD1 (5 bases). V was cut by 3 bases and J by 1 base, with 9 bases left in between. This CDR3 spans 14 amino acids. CDR1 is SGHAT, CDR2 FQNNGV, per germline. The CDR3 reads CASSFMTVQETQYF. CDR3 in DNA: TGTGCCAGCAGCTTTATGACAGTCCAAGAGACCCAGTACTTC.

The V gene is TRBV12-5, the J gene TRBJ1-2; D gene unclear. The germline CDR1 and CDR2 sequences are LGHNT and FRNRAP. This CDR3 is 12 amino acids long. Trimming shortened V by 9 bases and J by 5 bases, and 13 bases separated the two germline ends. The CDR3 nucleotides read TGTGCTAGCTCAGGAAGTTCTTATGGCTACACCTTC. Protein: CASSGSSYGYTF.

This clone came up once. The chain carries TRBV28 and TRBJ1-3; no clear D gene. V was clipped by 6 bases and J by 0 bases, with 12 bases between them. The germline gives CDR1 MDHEN, CDR2 SYDVKM. The CDR3 sequence is 15 residues long. Here the CDR3 reads CASRPQFFSGNTIYF. The DNA of the CDR3 is TGTGCCAGCAGGCCCCAATTCTTCTCTGGAAACACCATATATTTT.

In this sample, this clone turned up a few times. The chain links TRBV2 to TRBJ1-1; D might be TRBD1 (5 bases). Per the germline V gene, CDR1 is SNHLY and CDR2 is FYNNEI. This CDR3 has 13 amino acids. Trimming cost V 10 bases and J 4 bases, with 16 bases left between them. The CDR3 coding sequence is TGTGCCATTCCGGGACGGTCCGGCACTGAAGCTTTCTTT. Its protein product is CAIPGRSGTEAFF.

V is TRBV2 and J is TRBJ2-1, with no clear D. Germline CDR1 is SNHLY and CDR2 is FYNNEI. The CDR3 sequence is 12 residues long. Deletions cut 4 bases from V and 5 bases from J, with 6 bases between. CDR3 amino acids: CASSVGDNEQFF. The CDR3 nucleotides read TGTGCCAGCAGTGTTGGTGACAATGAGCAGTTCTTC.

The V gene is TRBV7-2, the J gene TRBJ2-3; 11 nucleotides match TRBD2. V lost 3 bases and J lost 0; bases outside the gene matches: 8. The germline gives CDR1 SGHTA, CDR2 FQGNSA. The CDR3 is 18 residues long. The CDR3 here is CASSFTSGSPLSTDTQYF. The CDR3 DNA follows: TGTGCCAGCAGCTTTACTAGCGGGAGTCCCCTTAGCACAGATACGCAGTATTTT.

The gene calls are TRBV19 and TRBJ2-2, with a weak D call TRBD1 (6 bases). V lost 5 bases and J lost 2, with 9 bases in between. CDR3 size: 14 residues. Per the germline V gene, CDR1 is LNHDA and CDR2 is SQIVND (reference sequence). The DNA of the CDR3 is TGTGCCAGTAGTGTACAGGGTAACACCGGGGAGCTGTTTTTT. Encoded protein: CASSVQGNTGELFF.

J is TRBJ2-7 and V is TRBV9, with D hard to call. The germline V gene encodes CDR1 SGDLS and CDR2 YYNGEE. Trimming cost V 3 bases and J 7 bases, with 14 bases left between them. The CDR3 runs to 13 residues. DNA of the CDR3: TGTGCCAGCAGCGCTTACCCCTCTAAGGAGCAGTACTTC. This sequence encodes CASSAYPSKEQYF.

The V and J genes are TRBV4-2 and TRBJ2-3; 8 bases are a match to TRBD2. The V gene's germline CDR1 is LGHNA and CDR2 YNFKEQ. Trimming removed 4 bases from V and 0 bases from J; junction bases left unmatched: 12. The CDR3 sequence is 18 residues long. CDR3 residues: CASSPLIGSGDSTDTQYF. The CDR3 coding sequence is TGTGCCAGCAGCCCGTTGATAGGTAGCGGGGATAGCACAGATACGCAGTATTTT.

This rearrangement joins TRBV25-1 to TRBJ2-2; possible D gene TRBD2, 7 bases. Germline V gene sequence: CDR1 MGHDK, CDR2 SYGVNS. This CDR3 has 14 amino acids. Trimming pared 6 bases from V and 7 bases from J, leaving 15 bases between. CDR3 in amino acids: CASRGGGGIGELFF. CDR3 nucleotides: TGTGCCAGCAGGGGGGGAGGGGGAATCGGGGAGCTGTTTTTT. Full variable domain (remainder filled in from reference TRBV25-1 and TRBJ2-2): EADIYQTPRYLVIGTGKKITLECSQTMGHDKMYWYQQDPGMELHLIHYSYGVNSTEKGDLSSESTVSRIRTEHFPLTLESARPSHTSQYLCASRGGGGIGELFFGEGSRLTVL.